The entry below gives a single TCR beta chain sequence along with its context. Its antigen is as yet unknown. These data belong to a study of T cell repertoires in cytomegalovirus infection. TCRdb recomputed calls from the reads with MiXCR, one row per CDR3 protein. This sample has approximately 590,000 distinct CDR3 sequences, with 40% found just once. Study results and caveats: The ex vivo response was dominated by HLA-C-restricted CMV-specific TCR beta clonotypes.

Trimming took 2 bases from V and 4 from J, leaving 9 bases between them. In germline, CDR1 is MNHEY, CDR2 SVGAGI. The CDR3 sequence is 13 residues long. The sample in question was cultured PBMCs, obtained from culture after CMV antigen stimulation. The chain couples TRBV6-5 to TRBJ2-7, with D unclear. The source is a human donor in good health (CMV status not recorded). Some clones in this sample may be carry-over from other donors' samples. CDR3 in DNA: TGTGCCAGCAGTTACGGCCAGCCTTACGAGCAGTACTTC. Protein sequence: CASSYGQPYEQYF.